The clone carrying this T cell receptor (beta chain) was counted at least ten times. Its cognate antigen is unknown. Preparation of naive CD8 libraries involved roughly 17,000 to 1,000,000 sorted cells and 10%, 30% or 50% RNA. Both previously described methods and listed TCR primers were employed to make bulk TCR libraries. From the PCR reads, TCRdb called clonotypes with MiXCR, one entry per CDR3 protein. The table has around 480,000 distinct CDR3 sequences, 20% to 25% seen once. This specimen comes from a study of molecular identifiers for immune sequencing clone quantification. Overall study results and limits: Clones of above 20 RNA copies carried over 97% of effector molecules; in naive cells they carried under 1%.

Sequencing was performed on naive CD8+ T cells from blood, with Jurkat cell RNA spiked in. The subset: FACS-sorted CD8+CD4-CCR7+CD45RA+ naive T cells. The source of this sequence is a human donor in good health. Some libraries in this study had Jurkat cell RNA spiked in.

CDR3 in DNA: TGTGCCAGTAGTACCGGGACAGGGATCCCCTACGAGCAGTACTTC. Translating it yields CASSTGTGIPYEQYF. V is TRBV19 and J is TRBJ2-7; 9 positions match TRBD1. The CDR3 is 15 amino acids. J lost 2 bases, V lost 4 bases, and 6 bases had no gene match. Germline V gene data show CDR1 as LNHDA and CDR2 as SQIVND (reference sequence).